Listed below are T cell receptor beta chains from one sample, sequenced in a study of PD-1 blockade in classical Hodgkin lymphoma. Sequenced by immunoSEQ multiplex PCR; TCRdb stores in-frame clones only, minus some. The data show 30,000 or so clones, 90% to 95% seen once. The sequencing input was peripheral blood mononuclear cells (PBMCs). The origin of the receptors is a human donor with classical Hodgkin lymphoma. CDR3s include the opening cysteine and the closing phenylalanine or tryptophan.

cdr3_aa j_call v_call
CASSVFSGSFSGELFF TRBJ2-2 TRBV9
CASSSGGTDTQYF TRBJ2-3 TRBV2
CASGDRDHSPLHF TRBJ1-6 TRBV2
CASSFGGSYLGEQYF TRBJ2-7 TRBV27
CASSLQGPETQYF TRBJ2-5 TRBV5-1
CATSRDRRGSAYEQYF TRBJ2-7 TRBV15
CASSSRRGFDEQYF TRBJ2-7 TRBV7-8
CASSRGLDYEQYF TRBJ2-7 TRBV19
CASSLFGAGLSYNEQFF TRBJ2-1 TRBV5-6
CACGGRYNEQFF TRBJ2-1 TRBV30
CATSRDFTGVNTEAFF TRBJ1-1 TRBV15
CASFRGEGREQYF TRBJ2-7 TRBV10-2
CASSSSAGFNTGELFF TRBJ2-2 TRBV6-5
CASSTGTGNSPLHF TRBJ1-6 TRBV6-1
CASSLKNRGIHEQYF TRBJ2-7 TRBV7-9
CASSKGPADYGYTF TRBJ1-2 TRBV21-1
CASRTGGSNTGELFF TRBJ2-2 TRBV28
CASSYSGRKGYGYTF TRBJ1-2 TRBV6-5
CASSLGSDEQFF TRBJ2-1 TRBV11-1
CATSISTGPNTEAFF TRBJ1-1 TRBV15
CAAGTLALTDTQYF TRBJ2-3 TRBV30
CASSLGPDTQYF TRBJ2-3 TRBV13
CAINDFSGANVLTF TRBJ2-6 TRBV10-3
CASVGKRDTEAFF TRBJ1-1 TRBV12-5
CASSSPSSGTYEQYF TRBJ2-7 TRBV27
CASSSDSANEQFF TRBJ2-1 TRBV11-3
CASSPSDRAGANVLTF TRBJ2-6 TRBV27
CASSDLNTEAFF TRBJ1-1 TRBV9
CASREVGGLGEKLFF TRBJ1-4 TRBV2
CASSPFPDRGRNQPQHF TRBJ1-5 TRBV18
CASSKGLGDEQYF TRBJ2-7 TRBV28
CASSQGGLFNEQFF TRBJ2-1 TRBV4-2
CASSPVLRGEQFF TRBJ2-1 TRBV28
CASSSGRSTDTQYF TRBJ2-3 TRBV5-4
CASSVEGSEAFF TRBJ1-1 TRBV9
CASSLGSSFSGNTIYF TRBJ1-3 TRBV28
CASSLVQGGSYEQYF TRBJ2-7 TRBV11-2
CASSPRDRDYGYTF TRBJ1-2 TRBV5-1
CASNPRQGGQPQHF TRBJ1-5 TRBV19
CASSEWGVGSNQPQHF TRBJ1-5 TRBV6-1
CASSAQGVFDEQFF TRBJ2-1 TRBV9
CASRKNPGTKETQYF TRBJ2-5 TRBV28
CASSGGGTSSYNEQFF TRBJ2-1 TRBV25-1
CASSHDAHSGNTIYF TRBJ1-3 TRBV4-3
CASSPPLETQYF TRBJ2-5 TRBV18
CASSVGTGAGYEQYF TRBJ2-7 TRBV9
CASSIITGPSNQPQHF TRBJ1-5 TRBV19
CASSPGEGARGELFF TRBJ2-2 TRBV5-4
CASSLGPTSGRADTQYF TRBJ2-3 TRBV5-1
CASRLGVLAGGRSGANVLTF TRBJ2-6 TRBV12-2
CASSLSGGFNNEQFF TRBJ2-1 TRBV7-9
CASSLARRLKGGYTF TRBJ1-2 TRBV7-2
CASSQGGPNYGYTF TRBJ1-2 TRBV5-6
CASSPSGQGDGYTF TRBJ1-2 TRBV18
CASSPLRLAGSIDNEQFF TRBJ2-1 TRBV11-2